These 27 T cell receptor beta chains originate from one sample sequenced in a study of blood T cell repertoires in COVID-19. Method: immunoSEQ multiplex PCR; TCRdb's copy keeps in-frame clones and lacks some. Here the sample spans more than 140,000 clones, roughly 88% being singletons. Sequenced material: peripheral blood. The receptors here all came from a woman in her 50s in a cohort sampled during active or convalescent COVID-19.

The chain uses TRBV10-3 and TRBJ1-5; D call uncertain. Trimming pared 7 bases from V and 0 bases from J, leaving 7 bases between. Germline-derived CDR1 and CDR2 are ENHRY and SYGVKD. This CDR3 has 13 amino acids. For the CDR3, the DNA is TGTGCCATCAATCCAGATAGCAATCAGCCCCAGCATTTT. Amino acid sequence: CAINPDSNQPQHF.

The genes are TRBV11-2 and TRBJ2-7, with D tentatively TRBD2 (7 bases). Trimming removed 2 bases from V and 7 bases from J, with 15 bases in between. Germline V gene lookup returns CDR1 SGHAT and CDR2 FQNNGV. The CDR3 is 14 residues long. The CDR3 reads CASSLQPRGREQYF. The CDR3 DNA reads TGTGCCAGCAGCTTACAACCGCGGGGGCGGGAGCAGTACTTC.

This chain connects TRBV10-3 to TRBJ1-1, with D perhaps TRBD1 (5 bases). Trimming removed 4 bases from V and 1 base from J, with 10 bases in between. CDR1 ENHRY and CDR2 SYGVKD come from the germline V gene. The CDR3 has 14 amino acids. CDR3 in DNA: TGTGCCATCAGTGCGCGGGGGGAGAACACTGAAGCTTTCTTT. Protein sequence: CAISARGENTEAFF.

This chain joins TRBV6-6 and TRBJ2-5; 12 bases align to TRBD2. This CDR3 is 14 amino acids long. V gave up 7 bases and J gave up 2 bases; unmatched junction bases: 2. The V gene's germline CDR1 is MNHNY and CDR2 SVGAGI (reference sequence). The CDR3: CASKTSGGQETQYF. In DNA, the CDR3 is TGTGCCAGCAAAACTAGCGGGGGGCAAGAGACCCAGTACTTC.

The chain is built from TRBV15 and TRBJ1-2; D not certain. V was trimmed by 3 bases and J by 6 bases, leaving 14 bases between them. This CDR3 contains 14 residues. Germline V gives CDR1 LNHNV, CDR2 YYDKDF (reference sequence). CDR3 sequence reads: CATSSASGRDGYTF. The CDR3 DNA reads TGTGCCACCAGCAGCGCCAGTGGGCGGGATGGCTACACCTTC.

This clone was detected ten times or more. The rearrangement joins TRBV6-5 to TRBJ1-5; the D is unclear. From germline, CDR1 is MNHEY and CDR2 SVGAGI. This CDR3 comprises 13 residues. The V end was cut by 6 bases, the J end by 3 bases, with 9 bases between. CDR3 nucleotide sequence: TGTGCCAGCAGGAGAGCCTCCAATCAGCCCCAGCATTTT. Translation gives CASRRASNQPQHF.

This chain joins TRBV7-3 and TRBJ1-1; no reliable D call. Germline V gene lookup returns CDR1 SGHTA and CDR2 FQGTGA. Trimming cost V 2 bases and J 0 bases, with 10 bases left between them. The CDR3 is 15 residues long. Here the CDR3 DNA reads TGTGCCAGCAGCTTAGGTCCGGTAGTGAACACTGAAGCTTTCTTT. Its protein product is CASSLGPVVNTEAFF.

The chain joins TRBV3-1 (or the pseudogene TRBV3-2) to TRBJ2-7, with 9 bases aligning to TRBD2. V was clipped by 1 base and J by 3 bases; unmatched bases: 1. The CDR3 contains 14 residues. Germline CDR1 is LGHDT and CDR2 is YNNKEL (reference sequence). The CDR3 loop is CASSQGGGGYEQYF. CDR3 in DNA: TGTGCCAGCAGCCAAGGCGGGGGGGGCTACGAGCAGTACTTC.

This clone was observed a single time. CDR3 DNA: TGCGCCAGCAGCCAACATTCGGGACTACAGGTTGAGCAGTTCTTC. Amino acid sequence: CASSQHSGLQVEQFF. The chain is built from TRBV5-1 and TRBJ2-1; 7 nucleotides agree with TRBD2. Unmatched junction bases numbered 13, after V lost 4 bases and J lost 9 bases. This CDR3 is built from 15 residues. Germline V gene sequence: CDR1 SGHRS, CDR2 YFSETQ.

The rearrangement joins TRBV4-2 to TRBJ2-3; the match to TRBD2 covers 10 bases. Germline V gives CDR1 LGHNA, CDR2 YNFKEQ. V gave up 0 bases and J gave up 4 bases; unmatched junction bases: 7. This CDR3 contains 17 residues. The CDR3 sequence is CASSQEGLAGVSDTQYF. In nucleotides, the CDR3 is TGTGCCAGCAGCCAAGAAGGGCTAGCGGGGGTTTCAGATACGCAGTATTTT.

This clone has just one count. The chain uses TRBV4-1 and TRBJ2-1, with D maybe TRBD1 (5 bases). V shed 5 bases and J shed 2 bases, with 10 bases lying between them. This CDR3 spans 14 amino acids. Germline V gene data show CDR1 as MGHRA and CDR2 as YSYEKL. In DNA form, the CDR3 reads TGCGCCAGCAGCTTCGACAGTCCCTACAATGAGCAGTTCTTC. Translating it yields CASSFDSPYNEQFF.

V and J are TRBV19 and TRBJ1-2, with D tentatively TRBD1 (6 bases). Per the germline V gene, CDR1 is LNHDA and CDR2 is SQIVND (reference sequence). With 5 bases removed from V and 4 bases from J, the gap between germline ends came to 17 bases. This CDR3 contains 15 residues. CDR3 nucleotide sequence: TGTGCCAGTAGTGGAATAATGACAGGTGTCTATGGCTACACCTTC. It translates to CASSGIMTGVYGYTF.

The chain carries TRBV29-1 and TRBJ1-1, with 8 bases matching TRBD1. The CDR3 has 15 residues. The germline gives CDR1 SQVTM, CDR2 ANQGSEA. V trimming: 6 bases; J trimming: 5 bases; junction bases outside the gene matches: 14. This CDR3 is CSVQGETGGGTEAFF. DNA for the CDR3: TGCAGCGTACAAGGGGAAACAGGGGGTGGAACTGAAGCTTTCTTT.

The V call is TRBV29-1, the J call TRBJ1-2; weak D call: TRBD1 (5 bases). V was pared by 0 bases and J by 5 bases, with 16 bases between. The length of the CDR3 is 15 residues. Germline CDR1 reads SQVTM; CDR2 reads ANQGSEA. This CDR3 is CSVEDGEGRSYGYTF. CDR3 in DNA: TGCAGCGTTGAAGATGGGGAGGGGAGATCTTATGGCTACACCTTC. The full variable domain, rest sourced from reference TRBV29-1 and TRBJ1-2, is SAVISQKPSRDICQRGTSLTIQCQVDSQVTMMFWYRQQPGQSLTLIATANQGSEATYESGFVIDKFPISRPNLTFSTLTVSNMSPEDSSIYLCSVEDGEGRSYGYTFGSGTRLTVV.

By share of the sample, this clone is medium-sized. The chain links TRBV4-2 to TRBJ2-1; perhaps TRBD1 as D (6 bases). V shed 0 bases and J shed 7 bases, with 19 bases lying between them. The CDR3 is made up of 17 amino acids. Germline V gene lookup returns CDR1 LGHNA and CDR2 YNFKEQ. The CDR3 bases are TGTGCCAGCAGCCAAGATTACGACAGGCCCTTAGGGAATGAGCAGTTCTTC. Amino acid sequence: CASSQDYDRPLGNEQFF.

This clone was seen once. The V and J genes are TRBV6-1 and TRBJ1-5; a possible D gene is TRBD1 (6 bases). There are 15 residues in the CDR3. Trimming pared 1 base from V and 3 bases from J, leaving 10 bases between. Germline V CDR1 and CDR2: MNHNS, SASEGT. As DNA, the CDR3 is TGTGCCAGCAGTGAAGATCACAGGGTCAATCAGCCCCAGCATTTT. Amino acids: CASSEDHRVNQPQHF.

V gene TRBV19 combines with J gene TRBJ1-2; no clear D gene. Trimming removed 5 bases at V and 2 bases at J, with 15 bases between. CDR1 is LNHDA, CDR2 SQIVND, per germline (reference sequence). The CDR3 extends over 15 amino acids. Written as DNA, the CDR3 is TGTGCCAGTAGTCAGCGAGAGGGCTTCAACTATGGCTACACCTTC. Its translation: CASSQREGFNYGYTF.

This rearrangement joins TRBV30 to TRBJ1-1; D gene ambiguous. This CDR3 spans 13 amino acids. Germline CDR1 GTSNPN, CDR2 SVGIG (reference sequence). V was pared by 3 bases and J by 0 bases, with 8 bases between. The CDR3 coding sequence is TGTGCCTGGAGATACACCATGAACACTGAAGCTTTCTTT. Translating gives CAWRYTMNTEAFF.

This chain joins TRBV7-6 and TRBJ2-3; no clear D gene. V was trimmed by 1 base and J by 3 bases, leaving 17 bases between them. CDR1 and CDR2 from the germline V gene are SGHVS and FNYEAQ. This CDR3 spans 17 amino acids. The chain's CDR3 is CASSLVAETQYTDTQYF. In DNA, the CDR3 is TGTGCCAGCAGCTTAGTAGCCGAAACTCAGTATACAGATACGCAGTATTTT. The full variable domain, its missing parts supplied by reference TRBV7-6 and TRBJ2-3, is GAGVSQSPRYKVTKRGQDVALRCDPISGHVSLYWYRQALGQGPEFLTYFNYEAQQDKSGLPNDRFSAERPEGSISTLTIQRTEQRDSAMYRCASSLVAETQYTDTQYFGPGTRLTVL.

This clone came up a few times. The rearrangement links TRBV19 to TRBJ1-1; weak D call: TRBD1 (5 bases). Trimming cost V 6 bases and J 3 bases, with 11 bases left between them. Germline CDR1 reads LNHDA; CDR2 reads SQIVND (reference sequence). This CDR3 is 13 amino acids long. The CDR3 nucleotides read TGTGCCAGTAGGCGAACAGGCTACACTGAAGCTTTCTTT. Its translation: CASRRTGYTEAFF.

The genes are TRBV4-1 and TRBJ2-7; maybe TRBD2 (6 bases). V was cut by 1 base and J by 4 bases, with 14 bases left in between. The CDR3 runs 15 residues. Germline V CDR1 and CDR2: MGHRA, YSYEKL. In nucleotides, the CDR3 is TGCGCCAGCAGCCAAGGAGCGGGCATGGTGTACGAGCAGTACTTC. Residues: CASSQGAGMVYEQYF.

This chain uses TRBV25-1 with TRBJ2-5; D might be TRBD2 (5 bases). Per the germline V gene, CDR1 is MGHDK and CDR2 is SYGVNS. Trimming cost V 2 bases and J 5 bases, with 15 bases left between them. CDR3 length: 15 amino acids. The CDR3 protein is CASSEEGRVRETQYF. CDR3 coding DNA: TGTGCCAGCAGTGAAGAGGGTAGGGTCCGGGAGACCCAGTACTTC.

The V call is TRBV23-1, the J call TRBJ1-2; D possibly corresponds to TRBD1 (6 bases). TRBV23-1 is classed as an ORF, of uncertain function. This CDR3 comprises 12 residues. V gave up 8 bases and J gave up 5 bases, with 12 bases separating them. The CDR3: CASGPGHYGYTF. In DNA form, the CDR3 reads TGCGCCAGCGGGCCGGGACATTATGGCTACACCTTC.

The V and J genes are TRBV5-5 and TRBJ2-3; the D is unclear. The germline V and J ends were trimmed by 5 bases and 0 bases, with 10 bases remaining between them. The V gene's germline CDR1 is SGHKS and CDR2 YYEKEE (reference sequence). The CDR3 is made up of 14 amino acids. As DNA, the CDR3 is TGTGCCAGCAGTATATCCTCTAGCACAGATACGCAGTATTTT. Translated, it gives CASSISSSTDTQYF.

The chain has TRBV5-5 and TRBJ2-1, with a tentative D call TRBD1 (6 bases). Deletions cut 0 bases from V and 2 bases from J, with 12 bases between. The germline V gene has CDR1 SGHKS and CDR2 YYEKEE (reference sequence). This CDR3 spans 16 amino acids. CDR3 bases: TGTGCCAGCAGCTTGGAGGTCAGGGGCCCCTACAATGAGCAGTTCTTC. Protein: CASSLEVRGPYNEQFF.

The table lists this clone with a count of one. The rearrangement links TRBV15 to TRBJ1-5; possibly TRBD1 for D (6 bases). V lost 6 bases to trimming and J lost 6 bases, with 15 bases between them. Germline assignment: CDR1 LNHNV and CDR2 YYDKDF (reference sequence). This CDR3 region has 14 residues. The CDR3 here is CATSLQGKGQPQHF. CDR3 DNA: TGTGCCACCAGTTTACAGGGTAAGGGTCAGCCCCAGCATTTT.

The chain joins TRBV6-2 or TRBV6-3 to TRBJ2-5; D is possibly TRBD2 (5 bases). The V end lost 4 bases, the J end lost 1 base, and 10 bases lay between the germline ends. The CDR3 length is 14 residues. Germline-derived CDR1 and CDR2 are MNHEY and SVGEGT. The chain's CDR3 is CASSFSSTQETQYF. Here the CDR3 DNA reads TGTGCCAGCAGTTTTTCTAGCACCCAAGAGACCCAGTACTTC.